Presented here are 4 T cell receptor beta chains from one specimen sequenced in a study of T cell repertoires in cytomegalovirus infection. TCRdb independently ran MiXCR on the reads; one entry per CDR3 protein. The sample records about 360,000 distinct CDR3 sequences, approximately 18% being singletons. What was sequenced was PBMCs. The receptors derive from a human donor in good health (CMV status not recorded). Some clones in this sample may be carry-over from other donors' samples.

This clonotype was detected ten times or more. CDR3 in amino acids: CASSLAGTGGYQPQHF. CDR3 nucleotide sequence: TGTGCCAGCAGCTTAGCGGGGACAGGGGGCTATCAGCCCCAGCATTTT. V and J are TRBV7-2 and TRBJ1-5; 12 nucleotides match TRBD1. CDR1 SGHTA and CDR2 FQGNSA come from the germline V gene. The CDR3 totals 16 residues. With 0 bases clipped from V and 5 bases from J, the junction kept 2 bases outside the gene matches.

V and J are TRBV2 and TRBJ2-5; D might be TRBD2 (6 bases). The CDR3 has 13 amino acids. Germline-derived CDR1 and CDR2 are SNHLY and FYNNEI. V was shortened by 3 bases and J by 3 bases, with 8 bases between the two germline ends. CDR3 protein: CASSDRREETQYF. The CDR3 coding sequence is TGTGCCAGCAGTGACAGGAGGGAAGAGACCCAGTACTTC.

The chain's CDR3 is CASSLGKTQYF. As DNA, the CDR3 is TGTGCCAGCAGCCTCGGGAAGACCCAGTACTTC. The V call is TRBV12-3 or TRBV12-4, the J call TRBJ2-5, with TRBD2 as a possible D gene (5 bases). The CDR3 is made up of 11 amino acids. The germline V and J ends were trimmed by 6 bases and 6 bases, with 8 bases remaining between them.

This clonotype was seen many times. The rearrangement links TRBV10-1 to TRBJ2-1; 8 bases line up with TRBD2. Germline loops: CDR1 WNHNN, CDR2 SYGVQD (reference sequence). Trimming removed 3 bases from V and 7 bases from J; junction bases left unmatched: 5. This CDR3 contains 14 residues. CDR3 loop: CASSDQREWNEQFF. CDR3 coding DNA: TGCGCCAGCAGTGACCAGCGGGAGTGGAATGAGCAGTTCTTC.